Reported below is one TCR beta chain. Antigen: not known. Sequencing used immunoSEQ multiplex PCR; TCRdb keeps in-frame clones, though not all of them. This table has about 98,000 clones, about four fifths appearing once. Patients all relapsed after autologous stem cell transplantation, and there was variation in brentuximab vedotin exposure. This record comes from a study of PD-1 blockade in classical Hodgkin lymphoma. CDR3 length: 15 residues. Germline V lookup: CDR1 LGHNA, CDR2 YNFKEQ. J gave up 2 bases and V 4 bases, and 8 bases lay outside the gene matches. Whole-study results and caveats: Newly diagnosed patients were reported to start with lower TCR diversity than healthy donors. Nivolumab initiated under 1 year post-ASCT led to patient exclusion. The causes of the repertoire differences, possibly disease activity or prior therapy, remain undefined.

The sample was peripheral blood mononuclear cells (PBMCs), taken before the second cycle of nivolumab. This sequence was found in a human donor with classical Hodgkin lymphoma. This rearrangement joins TRBV4-2 to TRBJ2-7; 7 nucleotides match TRBD2. DNA for the CDR3: TGTGCCAGCAGCCTAGCGACGGGAGGCACCTACGAGCAGTACTTC. Its protein is CASSLATGGTYEQYF.